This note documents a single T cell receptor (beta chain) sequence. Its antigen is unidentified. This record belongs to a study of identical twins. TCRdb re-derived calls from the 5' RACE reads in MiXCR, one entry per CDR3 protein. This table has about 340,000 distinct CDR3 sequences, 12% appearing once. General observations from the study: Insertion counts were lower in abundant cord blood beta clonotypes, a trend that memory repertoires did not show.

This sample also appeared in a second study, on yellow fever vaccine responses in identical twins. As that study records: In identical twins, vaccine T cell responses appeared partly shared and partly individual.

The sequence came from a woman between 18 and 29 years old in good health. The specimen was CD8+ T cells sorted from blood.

The CDR3: CASSTLAGANEQYF. In DNA form, the CDR3 reads TGTGCCAGCAGTACCCTAGCGGGAGCTAACGAGCAGTACTTC. The genes are TRBV12-3 or TRBV12-4 and TRBJ2-7; 10 bases agree with TRBD2. V shed 5 bases, J shed 5 bases, and the junction held 6 bases outside the gene matches. CDR3 length equals 14 residues.